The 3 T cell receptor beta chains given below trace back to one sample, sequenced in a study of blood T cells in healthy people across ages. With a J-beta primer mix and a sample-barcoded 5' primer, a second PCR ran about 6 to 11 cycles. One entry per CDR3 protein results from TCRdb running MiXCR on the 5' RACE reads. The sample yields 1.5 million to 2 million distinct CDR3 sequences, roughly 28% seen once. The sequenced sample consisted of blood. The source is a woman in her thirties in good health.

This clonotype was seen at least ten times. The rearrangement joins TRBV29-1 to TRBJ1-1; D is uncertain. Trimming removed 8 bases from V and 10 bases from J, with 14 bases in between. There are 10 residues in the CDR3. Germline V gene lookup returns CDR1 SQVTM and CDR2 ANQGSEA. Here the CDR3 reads CSSGADGAFF. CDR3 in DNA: TGCAGCTCCGGAGCGGACGGAGCTTTCTTT.

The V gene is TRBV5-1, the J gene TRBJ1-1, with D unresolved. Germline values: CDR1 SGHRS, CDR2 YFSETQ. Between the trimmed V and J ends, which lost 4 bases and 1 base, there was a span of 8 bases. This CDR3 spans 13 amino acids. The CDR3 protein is CASSRLSNTEAFF. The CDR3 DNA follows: TGCGCCAGCAGCCGCTTGTCGAACACTGAAGCTTTCTTT.

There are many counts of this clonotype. The CDR3: CASSLQGSSNQPQHF. For the CDR3, the DNA is TGTGCCAGCAGTTTGCAGGGGAGTTCCAATCAGCCCCAGCATTTT. V and J are TRBV28 and TRBJ1-5; a weak D match, TRBD1 (6 bases). Germline assignment: CDR1 MDHEN and CDR2 SYDVKM. The CDR3 is 15 residues long. The germline V and J ends were trimmed by 3 bases and 3 bases, with 12 bases remaining between them. Supplemented by reference TRBV28 and TRBJ1-5, the full variable domain reads DVKVTQSSRYLVKRTGEKVFLECVQDMDHENMFWYRQDPGLGLRLIYFSYDVKMKEKGDIPEGYSVSREKKERFSLILESASTNQTSMYLCASSLQGSSNQPQHFGDGTRLSIL.